Given below is one T cell receptor (beta chain) in context. Its antigen is undetermined. This CDR3 is 14 amino acids long. Germline V CDR1 and CDR2: KGHSH, LQKENI. The ends were cut back, 3 bases at V and 1 base at J, with 9 bases in the middle. This sample is drawn from a study of cytomegalovirus exposure and HLA in healthy donors. Study-wide points: Researchers had no immune exposure information except CMV serostatus available.

Researchers ran the PCR with 60 Vbeta and 13 Jbeta primers. Clones were read by immunoSEQ multiplex PCR, and TCRdb kept only the in-frame ones, dropping some. The repertoire holds about 100,000 clones, about 79% seen once, with 3.5% to 5% in the top ten. The chain couples TRBV18 to TRBJ2-5, with no clear D. This receptor was identified in a female donor in good health and CMV-seropositive. The sequenced sample was PBMCs. The CDR3 here is CASSPKTSQETQYF. CDR3 coding DNA: TGTGCCAGCTCACCCAAGACTTCCCAAGAGACCCAGTACTTC.